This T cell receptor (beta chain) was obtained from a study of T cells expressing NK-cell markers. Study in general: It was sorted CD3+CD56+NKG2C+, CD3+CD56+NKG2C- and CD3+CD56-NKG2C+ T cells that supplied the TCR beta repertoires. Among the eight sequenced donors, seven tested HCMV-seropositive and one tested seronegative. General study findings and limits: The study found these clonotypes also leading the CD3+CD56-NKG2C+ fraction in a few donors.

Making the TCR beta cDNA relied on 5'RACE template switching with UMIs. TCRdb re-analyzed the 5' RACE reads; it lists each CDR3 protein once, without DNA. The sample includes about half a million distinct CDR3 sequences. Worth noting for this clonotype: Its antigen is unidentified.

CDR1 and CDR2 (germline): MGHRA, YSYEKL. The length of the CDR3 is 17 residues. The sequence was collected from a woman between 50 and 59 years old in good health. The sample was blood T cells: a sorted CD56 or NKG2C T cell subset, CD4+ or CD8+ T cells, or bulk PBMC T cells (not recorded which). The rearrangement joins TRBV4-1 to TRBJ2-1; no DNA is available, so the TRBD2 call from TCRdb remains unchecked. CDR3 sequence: CASTHGRASGRFYEQFF.